This T cell receptor (beta chain) derives from a study of shared clonotypes between healthy human individuals. General study results and limits: With a few donors compared, around 5% of naive CD4 clonotypes were shared.

The donors, healthy adults who were HIV-negative, had experienced no recent acute infections or vaccinations. Note on this clone: No antigen is known for it.

The assay was immunoSEQ multiplex PCR, and TCRdb's table has in-frame clones only and misses some. This sample has approximately 2.3 million clones, with more than 85% found just once. This TCR came from a man between 18 and 35 years old in good health. Some clones in this sample may be carry-over from other donors' samples. Source material: naive CD4+ T cells from PBMCs. The subset is: CD45RA+ positively selected.

In DNA, the CDR3 is TGTGCCAGCAGTCCCCGTTGGGATAGCAATCAGCCCCAGCATTTT. Translation: CASSPRWDSNQPQHF. The chain links TRBV28 to TRBJ1-5; D remains ambiguous. This CDR3 has 15 residues. Germline V gives CDR1 MDHEN, CDR2 SYDVKM. V was cut by 5 bases and J by 0 bases, with 11 bases left in between. The full variable domain, with the rest looked up from reference TRBV28 and TRBJ1-5, is DVKVTQSSRYLVKRTGEKVFLECVQDMDHENMFWYRQDPGLGLRLIYFSYDVKMKEKGDIPEGYSVSREKKERFSLILESASTNQTSMYLCASSPRWDSNQPQHFGDGTRLSIL.